This T cell receptor (beta chain) was sequenced in a study of cytomegalovirus exposure and HLA in healthy donors. The PCR contained 60 Vbeta and 13 Jbeta primers. Sequencing was performed with immunoSEQ multiplex PCR; in TCRdb, only in-frame clones are kept and a portion is missing. The table has fewer than 250,000 clones, 65% to 90% seen once. This CDR3 has 14 residues. Germline trimming cut 7 bases from V and 5 bases from J; bases unmatched to any gene: 6. Germline values: CDR1 SGHNT, CDR2 YYREEE (reference sequence). Study results and caveats: Earlier analysis yielded a pattern in which most TCR beta V segments were productive about 90% or about 30% of the time. 150 or so TCR beta chains were listed as cytomegalovirus-associated.

This clone showed up just once. Antigen unknown. What was sequenced was PBMCs. The V gene is TRBV5-4, the J gene TRBJ1-6, with 7 bases fitting TRBD1. The receptor comes from a girl aged 10 to 17 in good health and CMV-seronegative. CDR3 region: CASAPGQNNSPLHF. As DNA, the CDR3 is TGTGCCAGCGCACCGGGACAGAATAATTCACCCCTCCACTTT.